Below, one TCR beta chain is given with its context. Its matching antigen is unknown. The entry originates in a study of post-analysis software for immune sequencing data. Study-level background: Included courses were relapsing-remitting and secondary progressive multiple sclerosis; progressive-relapsing multiple sclerosis was also included. Study observations and caveats: When compared against controls, multiple sclerosis patients showed significantly lower normalized Chao1 diversity.

TCR beta cDNA libraries included unique molecular identifiers. Between roughly 0.9 and 11 million T cells gave rise to some 490,000 cDNA molecules. TCRdb analysed the PCR reads with MiXCR anew, one entry per CDR3 protein. This repertoire shows more than 500,000 distinct CDR3 sequences, around 31% found once; its top ten account for approximately 6%. The sequence came from a girl between 2 and 17 years old with multiple sclerosis. The sample comprised blood.

CDR3 protein: CASSVQGGNTEAFF. The CDR3 bases are TGCGCCAGCAGTGTCCAGGGCGGGAACACTGAAGCTTTCTTT. This chain uses TRBV5-1 with TRBJ1-1; D is perhaps TRBD1 (5 bases). V lost 5 bases and J 1 base, leaving 12 bases between the germline ends. Germline assignment: CDR1 SGHRS and CDR2 YFSETQ. The CDR3 consists of 14 residues.